This TCR beta chain comes out of a study of identical twins. TCRdb called the 5' RACE reads again in MiXCR, with one record for every CDR3 protein. The sample holds 350,000 to 450,000 distinct CDR3 sequences, around 20% seen once. V trimming: 2 bases; J trimming: 1 base; junction bases outside the gene matches: 3. The CDR3 contains 15 residues. The rearrangement joins TRBV12-3 or TRBV12-4 to TRBJ2-3, with 7 bases that match TRBD2. The clonotype originates from a man between 45 and 60 years old in good health. Sequenced material: naive T cells sorted from blood. CDR3 in DNA: TGTGCCAGCAGTTTATGGGGGGGGGGCACAGATACGCAGTATTTT. This sequence encodes CASSLWGGGTDTQYF.